Listed below are T cell receptor beta chains from one sample, sequenced in a study of sequential checkpoint blockade in melanoma. Assay used: immunoSEQ multiplex PCR; TCRdb lists only in-frame clones, some missing. In the table there are some 14,000 clones, around 76% of which are singletons. The specimen comprised CD8+ T cells sorted from blood (inferred from file names), sampled from a patient given nivolumab and ipilimumab in sequence. These receptors all stem from a human patient with melanoma. Some clones in this sample may be carry-over from other donors' samples. Each CDR3 is given with its conserved first and last residue. A D gene is named only where the DNA matches it firmly. Size values are once, few and many counts, or a class for expanded clones, and some rows have none.

>NA|TRBJ1-6|NA|TRBV11-2
TGTGCCAGCAGCTTAGACCCGACTGGGGCCAGGTCCTATAATTCACCCCTCCACTTT
CASSLDPTGARSYNSPLHF
>NA|TRBJ2-5|NA|TRBV9
TGTGCCAGCAGCGTCGTGGGCCGTTACCAAGAGACCCAGTACTTC
CASSVVGRYQETQYF
>NA|TRBJ2-3|NA|TRBV7-9
TGTGCCAGCAGGGCCGGGTCAGATACGCAGTATTTT
CASRAGSDTQYF
>NA|TRBJ1-5|NA|TRBV7-8
TGTGCCAGCAGCCCGGGTTTTATGAGGACAGTCTATCAGCCCCAGCATTTT
CASSPGFMRTVYQPQHF
>once|TRBJ2-2|TRBD2|TRBV4-2
TGTGCCAGCAGCCAAGATGAGGGTAGCGGGATCACCGGGGAGCTGTTTTTT
CASSQDEGSGITGELFF
>NA|TRBJ1-1|NA|TRBV12-5
TGTGCTAGTGGTTTAGCGGCAGCCACTGAAGCTTTCTTT
CASGLAAATEAFF
>NA|TRBJ2-7|NA|TRBV27
TGTGCCAGCAGTTTGACCAGGGGGGCTTACGAGCAGTACTTC
CASSLTRGAYEQYF
>NA|TRBJ2-3|TRBD2|TRBV5-4
TGTGCCAGCAGCTCCTTACTAGCGACCCTCACAGATACGCAGTATTTT
CASSSLLATLTDTQYF
>NA|TRBJ2-1|TRBD2|TRBV19
TGTGCCAGTAGTTCAACTAGCGGGGGTCCCCGGAATGAGCAGTTCTTC
CASSSTSGGPRNEQFF
>NA|TRBJ1-2|NA|TRBV15
TGTGCCACCAGCCCCCCAGACGGGGTAAGGACTAACTATGGCTACACCTTC
CATSPPDGVRTNYGYTF
>many|TRBJ2-7|NA|TRBV11-2
TGTGCCAGCAGCTTTCGGGACTGGGGGGACTACGAGCAGTACTTC
CASSFRDWGDYEQYF
>few|TRBJ1-1|TRBD1|TRBV5-1
TGCGCCAGCAGCTACGATATGGGACAGAGGAACACTGAAGCTTTCTTT
CASSYDMGQRNTEAFF
>once|TRBJ2-5|TRBD2|TRBV7-9
TGTGCCAGCAGCTTTAGCGGGGAGGAGGAGACCCAGTACTTC
CASSFSGEEETQYF
>NA|TRBJ2-2|TRBD2|TRBV29-1
TGCAGCGTTGCTAGCGGGGGGGGGAACACCGGGGAGCTGTTTTTT
CSVASGGGNTGELFF
>few|TRBJ1-1|TRBD1|TRBV19
TGTGCCAGTAGTACGTACAGGGGGTTAAACACTGAAGCTTTCTTT
CASSTYRGLNTEAFF
>NA|TRBJ2-7|NA|TRBV7-9
TGTGCCAGCAGCTCCTCGGGTGGCTACGAGCAGTACTTC
CASSSSGGYEQYF
>once|TRBJ2-7|TRBD2|TRBV6-5
TGTGCCAGCAGTCAATCTAGCGGGGGGGCGTTGGAGCAGTACTTC
CASSQSSGGALEQYF
>NA|TRBJ1-5|NA|TRBV28
TGTGCCAGCAGGACCCTCCGGGGAAATCAGCCCCAGCATTTT
CASRTLRGNQPQHF
>medium-sized|TRBJ2-1|NA|TRBV29-1
TGCAGCGTTGACCCAGCAGGCCCGGTTGAGCAGTTCTTC
CSVDPAGPVEQFF
>NA|TRBJ2-7|NA|TRBV29-1
TGCAGCGTTGGCGCGCGGACCTACGAGCAGTACTTC
CSVGARTYEQYF
>NA|TRBJ1-5|TRBD1|TRBV6-1
TGTGCCAGCAGTGACTTCGACCGGGACAGAAATCAGCCCCAGCATTTT
CASSDFDRDRNQPQHF
>once|TRBJ1-1|TRBD1|TRBV5-1
TGCGCCAGCAGCTTGGCGAGACAGGGTTTTACTGAAGCTTTCTTT
CASSLARQGFTEAFF
>NA|TRBJ2-7|TRBD1|TRBV19
TGTGTTGCCGGGACAGGGTTCGAGCAGTACTTC
CVAGTGFEQYF
>NA|TRBJ2-7|TRBD1|TRBV7-3
TGTGCCAGCAGCCCGACAGGGCGATCCTACGAGCAGTACTTC
CASSPTGRSYEQYF
>NA|TRBJ2-7|TRBD2|TRBV29-1
TGCAGCGTTGAGGCCACTAGCGGGGAAATCTTC
CSVEATSGEIF
>NA|TRBJ2-5|NA|TRBV27
TGTGCCAGCAGTCACCCCGGCGCAGGATCGCAAGAGACCCAGTACTTC
CASSHPGAGSQETQYF
>few|TRBJ1-1|NA|TRBV4-1
TGCGCCAGCAGCCAAACGGACTTGAACACTGAAGCTTTCTTT
CASSQTDLNTEAFF
>NA|TRBJ2-7|NA|TRBV11-2
TGTGCCAGCAGCTTAACCCTCGGCGAGCAGTACTTC
CASSLTLGEQYF
>medium-sized|TRBJ2-7|NA|TRBV5-1
TGCGCCAGCAGCTTGGAAGGGCAGGGGAAGAGCTCCTACGAGCAGTACTTC
CASSLEGQGKSSYEQYF
>NA|TRBJ1-2|TRBD1|TRBV9
TGTGCCAGCAGCGCATGGACAGGGGCTCAGGATGGCTACACCTTC
CASSAWTGAQDGYTF
>few|TRBJ2-7|NA|TRBV4-2
TGTGCCAGCAGCCAAGCGGTGAGGTCAACCTACGAGCAGTACTTC
CASSQAVRSTYEQYF
>NA|TRBJ2-7|TRBD2|TRBV4-3
TGCGCCAGCAGCGCGGGACTAGGTGAATACGAGCAGTACTTC
CASSAGLGEYEQYF
>few|TRBJ1-3|NA|TRBV4-3
TGCGCCAGCAGCCAAGATCTTCGCGGGGGAAACACCATATATTTT
CASSQDLRGGNTIYF
>few|TRBJ2-5|TRBD2|TRBV7-9
TGTGCCAGTATACTAGCGGGAGGAGAGACCCAGTACTTC
CASILAGGETQYF
>NA|TRBJ1-2|NA|TRBV9
TGTGCCAGCAGCGAAGGGGGGGTCCCCAACTATGGCTACACCTTC
CASSEGGVPNYGYTF
>few|TRBJ2-5|NA|TRBV4-1
TGCGCCAGCAGCCCGGGACGGCGGGGAGGAAGAGAGACCCAGTACTTC
CASSPGRRGGRETQYF
>NA|TRBJ2-7|TRBD2|TRBV19
TGTGCCAGTACGCAGCGGGGGGCTGACGAGCAGTACTTC
CASTQRGADEQYF
>NA|TRBJ2-7|NA|TRBV7-9
TGTGCCAGCAGCTTAGGGGACATGAGCAGCGAGCAGTACTTC
CASSLGDMSSEQYF
>NA|TRBJ1-2|NA|TRBV18
TGTGCCACATCAGGGGTCGACAATGACTATGGCTACACCTTC
CATSGVDNDYGYTF
>NA|TRBJ1-4|NA|TRBV9
TGTGCCAGCAGCGTGGACATTAGGGAAAAACTGTTTTTT
CASSVDIREKLFF
>few|TRBJ1-1|NA|TRBV10-3
TGTGCCACCGCTGGATCAGGGGCGGCTTTCTTT
CATAGSGAAFF
>NA|TRBJ2-7|NA|TRBV4-1
TGCGCCAGCAGCCAAGGGACAGCCACCTACGAGCAGTACTTC
CASSQGTATYEQYF
>NA|TRBJ1-4|NA|TRBV9
TGTGCCAGCAGCGTAGAAGGGGCCGGCTTTAATGAAAAACTGTTTTTT
CASSVEGAGFNEKLFF
>few|TRBJ1-2|NA|TRBV27
TGTGCCAGCGCGAGATTCAGGGTTGACTATGGCTACACCTTC
CASARFRVDYGYTF